The entry below gives a single T cell receptor (beta chain) sequence along with its context. The antigen is not known. The source of the sample is a study of CD8+ T cells in alopecia areata. Study conclusions and caveats: Researchers report lesional scalp, most notably alopecia totalis/universalis, outstripped normal scalp in clonality.

Lesional scalp tissue (obtained by punch biopsy) and peripheral blood were collected from alopecia areata patients. Germline V gene sequence: CDR1 MDHEN, CDR2 SYDVKM. V shed 5 bases and J shed 4 bases, with 15 bases lying between them. The CDR3 consists of 15 residues. Extraction of RNA preceded its reverse transcription into cDNA, which served as the sequencing template. Sequenced by immunoSEQ multiplex PCR; TCRdb stores in-frame clones only, minus some. The sample carries around 7,500 clones, around 60% recorded once. This sequence originates from a human donor with alopecia areata. The material was skin, obtained at week 0. V usage is TRBV28 and J usage is TRBJ2-1, with D maybe TRBD1 (6 bases). CDR3 region: CASSVGTGTYNEQFF. The CDR3 DNA follows: TGTGCCAGCAGTGTCGGAACCGGGACATACAATGAGCAGTTCTTC.